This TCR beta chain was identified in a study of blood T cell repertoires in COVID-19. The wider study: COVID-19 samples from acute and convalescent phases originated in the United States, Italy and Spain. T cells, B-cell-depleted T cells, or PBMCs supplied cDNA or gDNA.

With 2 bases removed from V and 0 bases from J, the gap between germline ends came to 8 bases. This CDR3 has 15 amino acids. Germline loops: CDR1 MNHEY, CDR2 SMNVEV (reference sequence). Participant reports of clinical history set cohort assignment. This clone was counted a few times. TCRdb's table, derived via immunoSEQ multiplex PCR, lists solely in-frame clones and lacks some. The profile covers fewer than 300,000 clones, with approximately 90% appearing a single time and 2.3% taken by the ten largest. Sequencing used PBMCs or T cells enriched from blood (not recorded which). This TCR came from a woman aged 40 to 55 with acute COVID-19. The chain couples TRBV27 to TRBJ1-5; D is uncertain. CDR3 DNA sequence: TGTGCCAGCAGTTTAGGAGTCTATAGCAATCAGCCCCAGCATTTT. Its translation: CASSLGVYSNQPQHF.